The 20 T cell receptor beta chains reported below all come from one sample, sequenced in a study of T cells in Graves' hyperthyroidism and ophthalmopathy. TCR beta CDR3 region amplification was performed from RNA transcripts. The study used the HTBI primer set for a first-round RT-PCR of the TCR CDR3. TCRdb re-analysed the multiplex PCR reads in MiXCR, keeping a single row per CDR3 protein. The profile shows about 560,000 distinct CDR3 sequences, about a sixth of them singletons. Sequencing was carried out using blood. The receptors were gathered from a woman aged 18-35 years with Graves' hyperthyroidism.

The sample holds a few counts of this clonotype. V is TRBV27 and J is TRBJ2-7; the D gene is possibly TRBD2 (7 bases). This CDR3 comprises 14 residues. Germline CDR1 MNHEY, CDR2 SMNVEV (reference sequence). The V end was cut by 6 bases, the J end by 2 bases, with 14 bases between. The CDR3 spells CASRGRGAPYEQYF. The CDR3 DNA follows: TGTGCCAGCAGAGGACGGGGGGCTCCCTACGAGCAGTACTTC.

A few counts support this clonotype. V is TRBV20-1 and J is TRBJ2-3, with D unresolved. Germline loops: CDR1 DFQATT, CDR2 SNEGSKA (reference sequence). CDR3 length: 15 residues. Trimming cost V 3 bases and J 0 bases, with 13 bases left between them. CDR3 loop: CSASLRVASTDTQYF. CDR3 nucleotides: TGCAGTGCTAGCCTCCGGGTAGCTAGCACAGATACGCAGTATTTT.

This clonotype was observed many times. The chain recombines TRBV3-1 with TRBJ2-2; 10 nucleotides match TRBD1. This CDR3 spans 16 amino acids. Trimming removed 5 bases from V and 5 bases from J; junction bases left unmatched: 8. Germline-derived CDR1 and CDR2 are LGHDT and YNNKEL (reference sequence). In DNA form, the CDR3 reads TGTGCCAGCAGCGTCCGGACAGGGGGAGGGACCGGGGAGCTGTTTTTT. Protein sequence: CASSVRTGGGTGELFF.

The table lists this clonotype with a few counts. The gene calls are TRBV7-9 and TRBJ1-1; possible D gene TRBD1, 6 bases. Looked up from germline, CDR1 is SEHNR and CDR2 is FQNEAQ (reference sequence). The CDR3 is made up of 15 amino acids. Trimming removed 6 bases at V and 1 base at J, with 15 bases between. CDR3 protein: CASRPRGGSNTEAFF. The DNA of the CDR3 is TGTGCCAGCAGGCCTCGAGGGGGTTCGAACACTGAAGCTTTCTTT.

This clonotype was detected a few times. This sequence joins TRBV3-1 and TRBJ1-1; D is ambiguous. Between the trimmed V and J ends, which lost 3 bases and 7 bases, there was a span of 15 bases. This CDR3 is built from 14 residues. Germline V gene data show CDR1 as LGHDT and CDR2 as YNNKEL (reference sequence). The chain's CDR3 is CASSHDKRYGEAFF. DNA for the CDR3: TGTGCCAGCAGCCACGATAAGAGGTACGGTGAAGCTTTCTTT.

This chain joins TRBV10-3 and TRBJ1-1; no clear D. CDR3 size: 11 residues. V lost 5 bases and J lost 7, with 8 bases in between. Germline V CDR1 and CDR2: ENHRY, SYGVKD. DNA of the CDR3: TGTGCCATCAGTTCGACTAATGAAGCTTTCTTT. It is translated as CAISSTNEAFF.

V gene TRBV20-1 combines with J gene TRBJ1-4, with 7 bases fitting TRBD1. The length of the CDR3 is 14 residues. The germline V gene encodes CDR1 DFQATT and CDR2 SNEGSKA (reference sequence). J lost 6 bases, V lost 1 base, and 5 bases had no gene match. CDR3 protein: CSARAGGRDEKLFF. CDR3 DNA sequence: TGCAGTGCTAGAGCAGGGGGGAGAGATGAAAAACTGTTTTTT.

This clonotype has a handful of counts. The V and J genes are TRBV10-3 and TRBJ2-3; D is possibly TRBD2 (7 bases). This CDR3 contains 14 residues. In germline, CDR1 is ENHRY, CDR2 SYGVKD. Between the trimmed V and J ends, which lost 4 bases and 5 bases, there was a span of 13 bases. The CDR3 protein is CAISVGGALDTQYF. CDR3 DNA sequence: TGTGCCATCAGTGTGGGGGGGGCGCTAGATACGCAGTATTTT.

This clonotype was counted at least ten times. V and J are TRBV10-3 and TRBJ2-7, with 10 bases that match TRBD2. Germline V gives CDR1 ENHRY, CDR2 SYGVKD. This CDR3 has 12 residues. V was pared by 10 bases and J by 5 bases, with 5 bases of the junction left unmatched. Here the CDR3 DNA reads TGTGCCACTCTAGCGGGAGTGGACGAGCAGTACTTC. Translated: CATLAGVDEQYF.

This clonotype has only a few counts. The CDR3 sequence: CASRGGLADSYEQYF. For the CDR3, the DNA is TGTGCCAGCAGGGGGGGACTAGCGGACTCCTACGAGCAGTACTTC. The J gene is TRBJ2-7, the V gene TRBV9, with 11 bases lining up with TRBD2. After removal of 5 bases from V and 0 bases from J, the junction contained 4 bases not matched to a gene. The CDR3 consists of 15 residues. In germline, CDR1 is SGDLS, CDR2 YYNGEE.

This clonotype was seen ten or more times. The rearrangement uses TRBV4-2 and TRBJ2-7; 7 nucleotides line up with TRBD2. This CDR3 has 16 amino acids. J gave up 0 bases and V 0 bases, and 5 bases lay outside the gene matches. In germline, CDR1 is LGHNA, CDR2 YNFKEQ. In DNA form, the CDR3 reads TGTGCCAGCAGCCAAGATCGCGGCGGGGGCTCCTACGAGCAGTACTTC. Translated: CASSQDRGGGSYEQYF.

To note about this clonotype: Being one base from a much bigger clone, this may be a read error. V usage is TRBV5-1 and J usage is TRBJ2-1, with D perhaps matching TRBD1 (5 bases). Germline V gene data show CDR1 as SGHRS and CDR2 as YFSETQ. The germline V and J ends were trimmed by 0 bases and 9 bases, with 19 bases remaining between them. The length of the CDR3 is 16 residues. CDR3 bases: TGCGCCAGCAGCTTGGACTCCAGGCAGGGCTCAAGTGAGCAGTTCTTC. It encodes CASSLDSRQGSSEQFF.

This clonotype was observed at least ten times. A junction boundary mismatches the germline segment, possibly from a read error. In nucleotides, the CDR3 is TGTGCCAGCAGCTTAGACAGGGGGAACACCGGGGAGCTGTTTTTT. Residues: CASSLDRGNTGELFF. The V gene is TRBV5-1, the J gene TRBJ2-2; 8 bases are a match to TRBD1. The CDR3 totals 15 residues. Germline CDR1 SGHRS, CDR2 YFSETQ.

This chain's CDR3 is CASSLRTGKDDEQYF. CDR3 bases: TGCGCCAGCAGCTTGAGAACAGGGAAGGACGACGAGCAGTACTTC. The genes are TRBV5-1 and TRBJ2-7; D perhaps matches TRBD1 (6 bases). Germline assignment: CDR1 SGHRS and CDR2 YFSETQ. The CDR3 covers 15 residues. V was clipped by 1 base and J by 5 bases, with 16 bases between them.

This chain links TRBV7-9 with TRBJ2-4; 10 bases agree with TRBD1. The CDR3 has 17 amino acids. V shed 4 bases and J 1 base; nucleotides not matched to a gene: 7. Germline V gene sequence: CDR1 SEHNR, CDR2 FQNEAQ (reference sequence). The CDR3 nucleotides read TGTGCCAGCAGCTCTCCCGGGACAGGGGTCGCCAAAAACATTCAGTACTTC. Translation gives CASSSPGTGVAKNIQYF.

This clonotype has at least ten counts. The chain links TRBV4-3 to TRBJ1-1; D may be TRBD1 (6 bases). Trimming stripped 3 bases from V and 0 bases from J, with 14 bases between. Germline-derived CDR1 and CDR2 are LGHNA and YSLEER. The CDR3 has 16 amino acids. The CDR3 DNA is TGCGCCAGCAGCCAGGGGGCGGGGGGAGTGAACACTGAAGCTTTCTTT. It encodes CASSQGAGGVNTEAFF.

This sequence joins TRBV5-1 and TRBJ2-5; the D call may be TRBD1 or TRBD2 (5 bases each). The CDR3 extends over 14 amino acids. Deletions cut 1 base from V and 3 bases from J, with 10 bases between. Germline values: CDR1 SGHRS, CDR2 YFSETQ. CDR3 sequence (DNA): TGCGCCAGCAGCTTGAGGCGAGGGGAAGAGACCCAGTACTTC. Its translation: CASSLRRGEETQYF.

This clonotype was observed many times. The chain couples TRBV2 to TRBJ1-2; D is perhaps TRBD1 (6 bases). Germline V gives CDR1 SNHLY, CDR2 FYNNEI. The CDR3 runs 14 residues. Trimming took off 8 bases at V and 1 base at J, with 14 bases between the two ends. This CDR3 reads CASHRQAHNYGYTF. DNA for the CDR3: TGTGCCAGCCACAGACAGGCTCATAACTATGGCTACACCTTC.

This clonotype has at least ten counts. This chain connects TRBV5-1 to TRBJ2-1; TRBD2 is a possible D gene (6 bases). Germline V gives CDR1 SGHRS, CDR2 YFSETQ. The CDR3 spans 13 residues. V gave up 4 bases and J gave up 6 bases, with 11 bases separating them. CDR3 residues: CASSPEGGNEQFF. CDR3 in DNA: TGCGCCAGCAGCCCTGAGGGAGGCAATGAGCAGTTCTTC.

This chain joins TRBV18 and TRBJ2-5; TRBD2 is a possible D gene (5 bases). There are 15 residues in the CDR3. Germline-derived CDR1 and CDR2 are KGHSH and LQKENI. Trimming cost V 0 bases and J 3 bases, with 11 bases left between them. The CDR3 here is CASSPPSRSEETQYF. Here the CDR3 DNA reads TGTGCCAGCTCACCACCGTCGCGTAGCGAAGAGACCCAGTACTTC.